The 18 T cell receptor beta chains below all came from one sample that was sequenced in a study of early T cells in non-severe SARS-CoV-2 infection. TCRdb reprocessed the 5' RACE reads via MiXCR and lists one record per CDR3 protein. The sample includes about 64,000 distinct CDR3 sequences, around an eighth of them seen just once. The specimen was whole blood, collected at baseline. The receptor source for this set is an adult who was a healthcare worker with PCR-confirmed SARS-CoV-2 infection or an uninfected control (not recorded which).

The rearrangement uses TRBV15 and TRBJ2-1; D may be TRBD1 (6 bases). From germline, CDR1 is LNHNV and CDR2 YYDKDF (reference sequence). V shed 6 bases and J shed 4 bases, with 10 bases lying between them. The CDR3 runs 13 residues. The CDR3 DNA is TGTGCCACCAGTTTGACAGGATACAATGAGCAGTTCTTC. It codes for CATSLTGYNEQFF. The full variable domain, its missing parts supplied by reference TRBV15 and TRBJ2-1, is DAMVIQNPRYQVTQFGKPVTLSCSQTLNHNVMYWYQQKSSQAPKLLFHYYDKDFNNEADTPDNFQSRRPNTSFCFLDIRSPGLGDTAMYLCATSLTGYNEQFFGPGTRLTVL.

J is TRBJ2-7 and V is TRBV27; 9 bases are a match to TRBD1. This CDR3 spans 15 amino acids. V lost 6 bases to trimming and J lost 3 bases; unmatched junction nucleotides: 9. Per the germline V gene, CDR1 is MNHEY and CDR2 is SMNVEV (reference sequence). CDR3 in DNA: TGTGCCAGCAGGTTGGGACAGGGAATGGTCTACGAGCAGTACTTC. It translates to CASRLGQGMVYEQYF.

The V gene is TRBV20-1, the J gene TRBJ2-1, with unresolved D. Trimming shortened V by 5 bases and J by 0 bases, and 11 bases separated the two germline ends. Germline CDR1 DFQATT, CDR2 SNEGSKA (reference sequence). CDR3 length equals 14 residues. The CDR3 DNA follows: TGCAGTGCTCCGTTCTCCAGCTCCTACAATGAGCAGTTCTTC. Translating it yields CSAPFSSSYNEQFF.

The chain has TRBV7-9 and TRBJ2-3; 7 nucleotides align to TRBD1. V shed 5 bases and J 3 bases; nucleotides not matched to a gene: 5. Germline V CDR1 and CDR2: SEHNR, FQNEAQ (reference sequence). This CDR3 is built from 14 residues. As DNA, the CDR3 is TGTGCCAGCAGCGACCGGACAGGTACAGATACGCAGTATTTT. Protein product: CASSDRTGTDTQYF.

In nucleotides, the CDR3 is TGTGCCAGCAGCCCCGTAAACACCGGGGAGCTGTTTTTT. Residues: CASSPVNTGELFF. J is TRBJ2-2 and V is TRBV11-2; D is undetermined. The CDR3 contains 13 residues. Per the germline V gene, CDR1 is SGHAT and CDR2 is FQNNGV. Between the trimmed V and J ends, which lost 5 bases and 2 bases, there was a span of 6 bases.

Turning to this clonotype: This may be a read error, as it is one base from a much larger clone. This sequence joins TRBV20-1 and TRBJ2-7; TRBD2 might be the D (5 bases). From germline, CDR1 is DFQATT and CDR2 SNEGSKA (reference sequence). The V end was cut by 6 bases, the J end by 0 bases, with 15 bases between. This CDR3 comprises 14 residues. The CDR3, as DNA: TGCAGTGCCCCCCCGACGGGAAGCTCCTACGAGCAGTACTTC. Translated, it gives CSAPPTGSSYEQYF.

The chain links TRBV11-2 to TRBJ1-5; 8 bases are a match to TRBD1. The CDR3 contains 13 residues. V lost 5 bases to trimming and J lost 4 bases; unmatched junction nucleotides: 1. Germline V gene lookup returns CDR1 SGHAT and CDR2 FQNNGV. The CDR3, as DNA: TGTGCCAGCAGCCGGGACAGGAATCAGCCCCAGCATTTT. This encodes CASSRDRNQPQHF.

The V call is TRBV5-1, the J call TRBJ2-2, with 12 bases lining up with TRBD2. Germline V gene lookup returns CDR1 SGHRS and CDR2 YFSETQ. The CDR3 is 17 residues long. With 0 bases clipped from V and 2 bases from J, the junction kept 2 bases outside the gene matches. CDR3 sequence reads: CASSLGLAGDNTGELFF. The CDR3 DNA follows: TGCGCCAGCAGCTTGGGACTAGCGGGAGACAACACCGGGGAGCTGTTTTTT.

As DNA, the CDR3 is TGTGCCAGCAGCTTGCATCAGGGACTTAGCAATCAGCCCCAGCATTTT. Amino acids: CASSLHQGLSNQPQHF. The chain uses TRBV5-6 and TRBJ1-5; D perhaps matches TRBD1 (5 bases). Trimming shortened V by 1 base and J by 0 bases, and 11 bases separated the two germline ends. CDR3 length equals 16 residues. The germline gives CDR1 SGHDT, CDR2 YYEEEE. The full variable domain, its missing parts supplied by reference TRBV5-6 and TRBJ1-5, is DAGVTQSPTHLIKTRGQQVTLRCSPKSGHDTVSWYQQALGQGPQFIFQYYEEEERQRGNFPDRFSGHQFPNYSSELNVNALLLGDSALYLCASSLHQGLSNQPQHFGDGTRLSIL.

The table lists this clonotype with many counts. The V call is TRBV27, the J call TRBJ2-5, with D tentatively TRBD1 (5 bases). Germline CDR1 reads MNHEY; CDR2 reads SMNVEV (reference sequence). V was cut by 4 bases and J by 3 bases, with 9 bases left in between. This CDR3 region has 13 residues. The CDR3 is CASSSTDKETQYF. DNA of the CDR3: TGTGCCAGCAGTTCGACAGATAAAGAGACCCAGTACTTC.

V usage is TRBV3-1 and J usage is TRBJ2-3, with a weak D call TRBD2 (5 bases). CDR1 and CDR2 (germline): LGHDT, YNNKEL (reference sequence). The germline V and J ends were trimmed by 3 bases and 7 bases, with 11 bases remaining between them. The CDR3 runs to 13 residues. Here the CDR3 DNA reads TGTGCCAGCAGCCACAAAGGGAGCCATACGCAGTATTTT. Translating it yields CASSHKGSHTQYF.

This clonotype was seen a few times. Here the CDR3 DNA reads TGTGCCAGCAGCAAATGGCAGGGGGCGGGCAATCAGCCCCAGCATTTT. Protein product: CASSKWQGAGNQPQHF. The chain is built from TRBV7-9 and TRBJ1-5; TRBD1 agrees at 8 bases. Germline CDR1 SEHNR, CDR2 FQNEAQ (reference sequence). V was pared by 5 bases and J by 2 bases, with 8 bases of the junction left unmatched. The CDR3 has 16 amino acids.

The table lists this clonotype with many counts. The CDR3 sequence: CASSGGQEYSYEQYF. The DNA for the CDR3 is TGCGCCAGCAGCGGAGGACAGGAATACTCCTACGAGCAGTACTTC. The J gene is TRBJ2-7, the V gene TRBV5-1; 7 bases agree with TRBD1. This CDR3 is built from 15 residues. V dropped 4 bases and J dropped 0; count of bases not matched to a gene: 7. CDR1 is SGHRS and CDR2 is YFSETQ in the germline V gene.

The rearrangement joins TRBV27 to TRBJ2-1, with D possibly being TRBD1 (6 bases). Germline values: CDR1 MNHEY, CDR2 SMNVEV (reference sequence). V shed 7 bases and J shed 5 bases, with 15 bases lying between them. The CDR3 totals 14 residues. The CDR3 spells CASTTGQLHNEQFF. In DNA form, the CDR3 reads TGTGCCAGCACCACCGGACAGCTACACAATGAGCAGTTCTTC.

The rearrangement uses TRBV11-2 and TRBJ1-4; D is unclear. Germline V CDR1 and CDR2: SGHAT, FQNNGV. This CDR3 spans 13 amino acids. The V end was cut by 5 bases, the J end by 7 bases, with 11 bases between. The DNA for the CDR3 is TGTGCCAGCAGCCTCCAGAGTGGTGAAAAACTGTTTTTT. Translated: CASSLQSGEKLFF.

This clonotype came up a few times. The chain has TRBV27 and TRBJ2-4, with D perhaps matching TRBD1 (7 bases). CDR1 and CDR2 (germline): MNHEY, SMNVEV (reference sequence). The CDR3 loop spans 13 amino acids. Trimming removed 6 bases at V and 6 bases at J, with 12 bases between. The CDR3 sequence: CASRPRDRNIQYF. Written as DNA, the CDR3 is TGTGCCAGCAGGCCGCGGGACAGAAACATTCAGTACTTC.

The CDR3 protein is CASRDREHYEQYF. DNA of the CDR3: TGTGCCAGCAGGGACAGGGAACACTACGAGCAGTACTTC. The chain carries TRBV6-6 and TRBJ2-7; 8 bases agree with TRBD1. The V and J ends lost 6 bases and 3 bases, in that order; junction bases with no gene match: 4. In germline, CDR1 is MNHNY, CDR2 SVGAGI (reference sequence). This CDR3 region has 13 residues.

This clonotype has only a few counts. The J gene is TRBJ2-7, the V gene TRBV28, with D possibly matching TRBD1 (7 bases). Germline loops: CDR1 MDHEN, CDR2 SYDVKM. The CDR3 has 14 residues. Trimming removed 4 bases from V and 2 bases from J, with 12 bases in between. The CDR3 nucleotides are TGTGCCAGCAGTTGGGGGGACAGAGCCTACGAGCAGTACTTC. This sequence encodes CASSWGDRAYEQYF.